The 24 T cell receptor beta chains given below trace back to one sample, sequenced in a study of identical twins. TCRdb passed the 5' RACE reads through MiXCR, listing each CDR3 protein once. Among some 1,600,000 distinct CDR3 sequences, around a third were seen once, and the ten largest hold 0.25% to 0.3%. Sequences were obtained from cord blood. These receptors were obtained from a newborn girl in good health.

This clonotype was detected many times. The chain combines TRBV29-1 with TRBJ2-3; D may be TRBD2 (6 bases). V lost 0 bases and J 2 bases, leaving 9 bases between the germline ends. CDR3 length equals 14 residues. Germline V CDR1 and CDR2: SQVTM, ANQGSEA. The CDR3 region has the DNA TGCAGCGTTGAAGATAGGAGGGCCACAGATACGCAGTATTTT. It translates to CSVEDRRATDTQYF.

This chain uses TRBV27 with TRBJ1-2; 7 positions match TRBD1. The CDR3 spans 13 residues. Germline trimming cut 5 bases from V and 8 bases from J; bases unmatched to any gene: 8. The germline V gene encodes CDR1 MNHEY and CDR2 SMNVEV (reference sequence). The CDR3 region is CASSPHRGEGYTF. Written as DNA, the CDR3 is TGTGCCAGCAGTCCCCACAGGGGCGAGGGCTACACCTTC.

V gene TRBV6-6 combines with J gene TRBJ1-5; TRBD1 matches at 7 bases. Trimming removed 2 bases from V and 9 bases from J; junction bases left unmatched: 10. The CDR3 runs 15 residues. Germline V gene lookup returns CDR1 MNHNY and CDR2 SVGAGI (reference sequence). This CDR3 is CASSYLRDSPRPQHF. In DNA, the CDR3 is TGTGCCAGCAGTTACCTCCGGGACAGCCCGCGGCCCCAGCATTTT.

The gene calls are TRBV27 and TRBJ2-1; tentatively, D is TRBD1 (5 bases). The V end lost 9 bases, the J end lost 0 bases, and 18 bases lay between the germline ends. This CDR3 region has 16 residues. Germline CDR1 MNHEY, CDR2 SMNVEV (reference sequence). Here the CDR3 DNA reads TGTGCCAGTTGGGGCACTGAGGTAAGCTCCTACAATGAGCAGTTCTTC. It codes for CASWGTEVSSYNEQFF.

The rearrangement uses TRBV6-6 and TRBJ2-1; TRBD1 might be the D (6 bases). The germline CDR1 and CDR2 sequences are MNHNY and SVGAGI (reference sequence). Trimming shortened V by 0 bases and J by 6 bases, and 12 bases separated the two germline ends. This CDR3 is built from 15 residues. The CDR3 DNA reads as TGTGCCAGCAGTTACTCGTGGGGACAACGCAATGAGCAGTTCTTC. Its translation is CASSYSWGQRNEQFF.

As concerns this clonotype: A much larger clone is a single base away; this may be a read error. CDR3 protein: CANSQDAGGNNEQFF. The DNA for the CDR3 is TGTGCCAACAGCCAAGATGCGGGAGGGAACAATGAGCAGTTCTTC. V usage is TRBV4-2 and J usage is TRBJ2-1; 9 bases fit TRBD2. Germline assignment: CDR1 LGHNA and CDR2 YNFKEQ. The CDR3 is made up of 15 amino acids.

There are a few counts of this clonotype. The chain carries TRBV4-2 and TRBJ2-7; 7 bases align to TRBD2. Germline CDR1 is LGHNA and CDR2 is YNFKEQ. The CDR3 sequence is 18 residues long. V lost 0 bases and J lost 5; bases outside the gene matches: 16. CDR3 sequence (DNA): TGTGCCAGCAGCCAAGATGGTATAGGGTTAAGCGGGACCCACGAGCAGTACTTC. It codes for CASSQDGIGLSGTHEQYF.

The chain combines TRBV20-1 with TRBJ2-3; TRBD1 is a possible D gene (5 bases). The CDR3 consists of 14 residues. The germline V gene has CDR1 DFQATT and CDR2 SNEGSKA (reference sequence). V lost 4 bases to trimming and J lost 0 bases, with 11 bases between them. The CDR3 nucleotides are TGCAGTGCTAAAACAGGTTCTAGCACAGATACGCAGTATTTT. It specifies CSAKTGSSTDTQYF.

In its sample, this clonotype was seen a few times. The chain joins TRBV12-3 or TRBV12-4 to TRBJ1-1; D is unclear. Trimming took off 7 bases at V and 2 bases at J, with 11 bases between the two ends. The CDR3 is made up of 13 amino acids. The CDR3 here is CASTMDANTEAFF. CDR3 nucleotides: TGTGCCAGCACCATGGACGCAAACACTGAAGCTTTCTTT.

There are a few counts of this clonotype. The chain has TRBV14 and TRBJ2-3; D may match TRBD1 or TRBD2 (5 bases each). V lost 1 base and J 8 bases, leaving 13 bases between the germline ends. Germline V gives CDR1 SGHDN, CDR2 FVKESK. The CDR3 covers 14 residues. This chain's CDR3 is CASSQGNLRGTQYF. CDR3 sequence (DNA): TGTGCCAGCAGCCAAGGGAACTTGAGGGGTACGCAGTATTTT. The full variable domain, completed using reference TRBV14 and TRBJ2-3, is EAGVTQFPSHSVIEKGQTVTLRCDPISGHDNLYWYRRVMGKEIKFLLHFVKESKQDESGMPNNRFLAERTGGTYSTLKVQPAELEDSGVYFCASSQGNLRGTQYFGPGTRLTVL.

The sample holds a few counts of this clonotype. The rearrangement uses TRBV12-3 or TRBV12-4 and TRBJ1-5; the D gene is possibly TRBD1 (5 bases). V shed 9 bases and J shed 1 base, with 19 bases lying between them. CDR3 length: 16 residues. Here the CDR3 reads CASVRAQGGSNQPQHF. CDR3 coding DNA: TGTGCCAGTGTCCGCGCGCAGGGCGGAAGCAATCAGCCCCAGCATTTT.

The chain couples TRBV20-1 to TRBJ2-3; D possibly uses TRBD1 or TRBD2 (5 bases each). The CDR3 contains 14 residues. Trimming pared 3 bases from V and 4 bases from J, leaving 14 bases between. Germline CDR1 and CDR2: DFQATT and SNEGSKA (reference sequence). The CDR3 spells CSASQPGTADTQYF. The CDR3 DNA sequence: TGCAGTGCTAGTCAACCGGGGACCGCAGATACGCAGTATTTT.

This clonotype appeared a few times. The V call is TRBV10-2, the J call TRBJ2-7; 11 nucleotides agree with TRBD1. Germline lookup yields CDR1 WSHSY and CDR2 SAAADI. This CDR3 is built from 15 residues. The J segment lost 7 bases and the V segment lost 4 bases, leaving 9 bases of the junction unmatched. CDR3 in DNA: TGCGCCAGCAGTGCTACCCGGGACAGGGGGGATGAGCAGTACTTC. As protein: CASSATRDRGDEQYF.

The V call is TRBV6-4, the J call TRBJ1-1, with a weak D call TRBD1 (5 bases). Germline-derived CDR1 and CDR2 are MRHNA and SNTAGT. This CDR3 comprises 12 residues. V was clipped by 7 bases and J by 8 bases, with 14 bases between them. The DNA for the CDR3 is TGTGCCAGCAAAGACCCGGGACGCGAAGCTTTCTTT. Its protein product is CASKDPGREAFF.

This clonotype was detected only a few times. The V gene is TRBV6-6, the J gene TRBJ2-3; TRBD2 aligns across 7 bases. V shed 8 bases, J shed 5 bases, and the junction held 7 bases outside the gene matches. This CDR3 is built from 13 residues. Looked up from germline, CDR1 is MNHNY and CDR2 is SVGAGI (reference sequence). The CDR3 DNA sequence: TGTGCCAGCGGGGGACTACCACAAGATACGCAGTATTTT. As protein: CASGGLPQDTQYF.

CDR3 sequence: CASSSGANGDEQYF. CDR3 coding DNA: TGCGCCAGCAGCTCCGGGGCCAACGGAGACGAGCAGTACTTC. The chain uses TRBV5-1 and TRBJ2-5; D tentatively reads TRBD1 or TRBD2 (5 bases each). The closer fit of TRBJ2-7 to the DNA end suggests the J call may be wrong. The germline CDR1 and CDR2 sequences are SGHRS and YFSETQ. This CDR3 spans 14 amino acids.

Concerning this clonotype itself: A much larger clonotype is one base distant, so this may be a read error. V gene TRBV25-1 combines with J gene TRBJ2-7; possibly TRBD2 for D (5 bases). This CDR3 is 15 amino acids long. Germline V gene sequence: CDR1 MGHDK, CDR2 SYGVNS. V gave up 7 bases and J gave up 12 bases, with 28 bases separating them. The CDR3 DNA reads TGTGCCAGCACAACTCCGGACGGTCTGAGGGAGACCCTGTACTTC. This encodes CASTTPDGLRETLYF.

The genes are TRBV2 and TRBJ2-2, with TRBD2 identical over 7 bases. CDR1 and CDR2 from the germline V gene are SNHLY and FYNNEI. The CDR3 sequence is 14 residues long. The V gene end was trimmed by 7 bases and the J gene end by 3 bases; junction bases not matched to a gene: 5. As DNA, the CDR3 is TGTGCCAGCACCTACGGGGGGTACACCGGGGAGCTGTTTTTT. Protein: CASTYGGYTGELFF.

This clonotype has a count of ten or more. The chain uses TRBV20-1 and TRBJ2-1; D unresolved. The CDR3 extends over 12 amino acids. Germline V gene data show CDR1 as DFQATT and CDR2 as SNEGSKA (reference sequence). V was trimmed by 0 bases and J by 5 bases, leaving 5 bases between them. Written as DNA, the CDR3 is TGCAGTGCTAGAGATTGGAACAATGAGCAGTTCTTC. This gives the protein CSARDWNNEQFF.

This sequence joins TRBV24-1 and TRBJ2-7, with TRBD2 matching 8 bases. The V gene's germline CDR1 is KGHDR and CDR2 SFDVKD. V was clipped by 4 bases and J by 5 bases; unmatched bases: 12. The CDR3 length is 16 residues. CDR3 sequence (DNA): TGTGCCACCAGTGAAATCAGCGGGGGCCGGGGGGACGAGCAGTACTTC. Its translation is CATSEISGGRGDEQYF.

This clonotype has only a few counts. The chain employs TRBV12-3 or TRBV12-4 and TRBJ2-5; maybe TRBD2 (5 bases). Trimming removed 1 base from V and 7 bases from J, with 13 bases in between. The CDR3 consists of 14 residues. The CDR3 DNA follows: TGTGCCAGCAGTTTAGATCCCGGGGTCGGGACCCAGTACTTC. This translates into CASSLDPGVGTQYF.

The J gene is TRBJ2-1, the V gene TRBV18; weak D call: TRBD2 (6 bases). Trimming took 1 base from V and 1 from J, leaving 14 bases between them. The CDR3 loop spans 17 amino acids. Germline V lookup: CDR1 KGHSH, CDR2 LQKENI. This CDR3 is CASSPRGVPISYNEQFF. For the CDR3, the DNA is TGTGCCAGCTCACCACGGGGGGTTCCTATATCCTACAATGAGCAGTTCTTC.

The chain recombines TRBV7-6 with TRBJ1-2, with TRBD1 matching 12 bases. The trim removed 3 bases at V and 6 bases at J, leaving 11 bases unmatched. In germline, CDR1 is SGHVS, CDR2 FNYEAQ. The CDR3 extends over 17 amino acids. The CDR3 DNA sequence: TGTGCCAGCAGCTTGGTCTCCGGGACAGGGGGCGATCATGGCTACACCTTC. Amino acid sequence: CASSLVSGTGGDHGYTF. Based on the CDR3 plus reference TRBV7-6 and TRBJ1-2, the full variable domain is GAGVSQSPRYKVTKRGQDVALRCDPISGHVSLYWYRQALGQGPEFLTYFNYEAQQDKSGLPNDRFSAERPEGSISTLTIQRTEQRDSAMYRCASSLVSGTGGDHGYTFGSGTRLTVV.

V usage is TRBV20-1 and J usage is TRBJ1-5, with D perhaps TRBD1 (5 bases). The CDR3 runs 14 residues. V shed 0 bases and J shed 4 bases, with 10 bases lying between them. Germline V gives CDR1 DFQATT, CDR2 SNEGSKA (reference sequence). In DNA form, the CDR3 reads TGCAGTGCTAGAGATAGGACACCGAATCAGCCCCAGCATTTT. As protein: CSARDRTPNQPQHF.